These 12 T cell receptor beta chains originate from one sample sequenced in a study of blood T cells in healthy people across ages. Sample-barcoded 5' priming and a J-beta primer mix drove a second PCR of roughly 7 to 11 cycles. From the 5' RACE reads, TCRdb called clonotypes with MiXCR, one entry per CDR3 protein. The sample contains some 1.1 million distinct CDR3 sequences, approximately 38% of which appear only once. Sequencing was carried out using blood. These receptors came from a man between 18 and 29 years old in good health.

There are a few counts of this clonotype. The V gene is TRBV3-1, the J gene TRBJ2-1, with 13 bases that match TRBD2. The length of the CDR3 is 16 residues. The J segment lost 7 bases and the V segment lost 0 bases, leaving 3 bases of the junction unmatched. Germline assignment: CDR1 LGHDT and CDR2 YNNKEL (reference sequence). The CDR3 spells CASSQDTTSGGNEQFF. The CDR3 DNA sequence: TGTGCCAGCAGCCAAGATACGACTAGCGGGGGGAATGAGCAGTTCTTC.

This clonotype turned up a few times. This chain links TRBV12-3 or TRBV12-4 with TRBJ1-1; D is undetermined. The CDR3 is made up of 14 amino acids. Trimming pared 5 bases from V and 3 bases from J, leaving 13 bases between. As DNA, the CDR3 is TGTGCCAGCAGTCCCCGGGAGGCAGACACTGAAGCTTTCTTT. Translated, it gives CASSPREADTEAFF.

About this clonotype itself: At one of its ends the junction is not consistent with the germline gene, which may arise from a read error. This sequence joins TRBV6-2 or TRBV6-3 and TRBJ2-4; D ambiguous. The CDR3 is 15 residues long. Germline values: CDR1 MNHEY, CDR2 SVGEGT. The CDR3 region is CASSSTAFAKSIQYF. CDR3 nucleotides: TGTGCCAGCAGCAGCACAGCGTTTGCCAAAAGCATTCAGTACTTC.

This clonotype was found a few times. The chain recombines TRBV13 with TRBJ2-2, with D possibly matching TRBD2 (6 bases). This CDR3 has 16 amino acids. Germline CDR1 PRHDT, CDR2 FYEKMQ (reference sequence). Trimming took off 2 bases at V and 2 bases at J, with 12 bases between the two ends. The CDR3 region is CASSLTEGTNTGELFF. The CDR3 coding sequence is TGTGCCAGCAGCTTAACGGAGGGAACAAACACCGGGGAGCTGTTTTTT.

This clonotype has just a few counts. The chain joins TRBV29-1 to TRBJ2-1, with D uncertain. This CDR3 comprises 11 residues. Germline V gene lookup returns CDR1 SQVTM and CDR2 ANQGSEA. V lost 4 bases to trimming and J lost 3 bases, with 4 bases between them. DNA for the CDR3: TGCAGCGTTGCCAACTACAATGAGCAGTTCTTC. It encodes CSVANYNEQFF.

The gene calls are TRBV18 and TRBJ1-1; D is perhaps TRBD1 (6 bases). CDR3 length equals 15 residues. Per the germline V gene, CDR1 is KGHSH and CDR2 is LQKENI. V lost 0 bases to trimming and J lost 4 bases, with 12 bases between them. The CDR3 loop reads CASSPPGAVSTEAFF. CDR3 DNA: TGTGCCAGCTCACCACCGGGGGCTGTCAGCACTGAAGCTTTCTTT.

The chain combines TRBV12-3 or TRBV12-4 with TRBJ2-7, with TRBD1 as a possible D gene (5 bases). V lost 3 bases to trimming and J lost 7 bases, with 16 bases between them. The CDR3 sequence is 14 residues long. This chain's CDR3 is CASSFSTEDNEQYF. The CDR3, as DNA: TGTGCCAGCAGTTTCTCCACAGAGGACAATGAGCAGTACTTC.

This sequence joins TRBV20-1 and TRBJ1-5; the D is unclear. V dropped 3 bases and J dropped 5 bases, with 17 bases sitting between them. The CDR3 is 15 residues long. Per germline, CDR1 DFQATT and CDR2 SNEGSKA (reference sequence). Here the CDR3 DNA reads TGCAGTGCTAGTACCTCCCCGAATCGGGATCAGCCCCAGCATTTT. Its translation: CSASTSPNRDQPQHF.

The CDR3 loop is CASSRERVGADTQYF. CDR3 nucleotides: TGTGCCAGCAGCCGTGAGAGAGTGGGGGCAGATACGCAGTATTTT. This chain links TRBV14 with TRBJ2-3; the D call may be TRBD1 or TRBD2 (5 bases each). Germline V gives CDR1 SGHDN, CDR2 FVKESK. This CDR3 is built from 15 residues. The V end was cut by 4 bases, the J end by 4 bases, with 15 bases between.

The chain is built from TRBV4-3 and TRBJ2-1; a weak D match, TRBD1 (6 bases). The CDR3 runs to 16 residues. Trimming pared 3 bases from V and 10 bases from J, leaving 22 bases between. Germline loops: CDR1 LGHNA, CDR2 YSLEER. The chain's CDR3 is CASSQGNRGQPEEQFF. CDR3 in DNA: TGCGCCAGCAGCCAGGGGAACAGAGGACAGCCAGAGGAGCAGTTCTTC.

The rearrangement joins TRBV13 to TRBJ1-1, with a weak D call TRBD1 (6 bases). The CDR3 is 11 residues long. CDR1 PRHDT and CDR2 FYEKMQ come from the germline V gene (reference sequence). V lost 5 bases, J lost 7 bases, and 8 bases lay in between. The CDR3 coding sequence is TGTGCCAGCAGCCACAGGGTTGAAGCTTTCTTT. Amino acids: CASSHRVEAFF.

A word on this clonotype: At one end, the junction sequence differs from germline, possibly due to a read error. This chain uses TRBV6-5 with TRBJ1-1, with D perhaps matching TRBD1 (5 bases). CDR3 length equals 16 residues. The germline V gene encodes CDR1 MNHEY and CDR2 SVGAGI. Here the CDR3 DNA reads TGTGCCAGCAGTTACTCGAACACAGGACCTAACACTGAGGCTTTCTTT. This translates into CASSYSNTGPNTEAFF.